A single sample gave rise to the 27 T cell receptor beta chains below, sequenced in a study of Graves' ophthalmopathy and Graves' hyperthyroidism. As the template, RNA transcripts were used to amplify TCR beta CDR3 regions. An opening RT-PCR round employed HTBI primers and preceded a second-round multiplex PCR. Each CDR3 protein gets one entry after TCRdb re-called the multiplex PCR reads with MiXCR. The repertoire consists of 40,000 to 45,000 distinct CDR3 sequences, with 52% occurring once and the leading ten covering roughly 18%. The sequenced sample was peripheral blood. Receptor source: an adult man with Graves' ophthalmopathy.

This chain links TRBV7-9 with TRBJ2-7, with unresolved D. V was shortened by 2 bases and J by 2 bases, with 7 bases between the two germline ends. Germline CDR1 SEHNR, CDR2 FQNEAQ (reference sequence). The CDR3 has 13 amino acids. CDR3 sequence (DNA): TGTGCCAGCAGCTTAAACAGTCCCTACGAGCAGTACTTC. It codes for CASSLNSPYEQYF.

This clonotype was recorded once. V is TRBV29-1 and J is TRBJ2-3, with 12 nucleotides matching TRBD1. The CDR3 has 13 amino acids. Unmatched junction bases numbered 11, after V lost 8 bases and J lost 11 bases. Germline CDR1 and CDR2: SQVTM and ANQGSEA. The CDR3 here is CSLLGTGGYEQYF. The CDR3 DNA reads TGCAGCCTCCTAGGGACAGGGGGCTATGAGCAGTATTTT.

This clonotype has at least ten counts. J is TRBJ1-5 and V is TRBV6-9, with D possibly TRBD1 on 6 matching bases. Germline V gene lookup returns CDR1 MNHGY and CDR2 SVAAGI. The V gene lost 10 bases and the J gene lost 5 bases, with 18 bases spanning the gap. The length of the CDR3 is 14 residues. CDR3 loop: CAKYDRKGHQPQHF. The CDR3 bases are TGTGCCAAATACGACAGGAAAGGTCATCAGCCCCAGCATTTT.

The table lists this clonotype with many counts. This chain connects TRBV6-4 to TRBJ2-2; D perhaps matches TRBD1 (5 bases). Germline CDR1 MRHNA, CDR2 SNTAGT. The CDR3 has 13 residues. Deletions cut 0 bases from V and 6 bases from J, with 5 bases between. The CDR3 sequence is CASSDSGAGELFF. The CDR3 DNA sequence: TGTGCCAGCAGTGACTCAGGGGCCGGGGAGCTGTTTTTT.

A word on this clonotype: The missing conserved phenylalanine or tryptophan at the end of this CDR3 makes a read error likely. The chain combines TRBV6-1 with TRBJ1-1; D gene ambiguous. The germline V gene encodes CDR1 MNHNS and CDR2 SASEGT. The CDR3 runs 13 residues. Trimming took 4 bases from V and 4 from J, leaving 10 bases between them. CDR3 DNA sequence: TGTGCCAGCAGTGCGGGAGATTTCACTGAAGCTTTCCTT. Translated: CASSAGDFTEAFL.

By proportion, this clonotype is medium-sized. The CDR3 spells CASSVGTSGYYEQYV. CDR3 sequence (DNA): TGTGCCAGCAGCGTAGGGACTAGCGGTTACTACGAGCAGTACGTC. The chain recombines TRBV9 with TRBJ2-7; 10 bases map to TRBD2. V lost 0 bases and J lost 3; bases outside the gene matches: 3. The CDR3 is 15 residues long. Germline V gives CDR1 SGDLS, CDR2 YYNGEE.

The CDR3 DNA reads TGTGCCAGCAGCTCACAGGGCATTGGTGAAAAACTGTTTTTT. This gives the protein CASSSQGIGEKLFF. The V and J genes are TRBV9 and TRBJ1-4, with D perhaps matching TRBD1 (6 bases). The CDR3 length is 14 residues. Per the germline V gene, CDR1 is SGDLS and CDR2 is YYNGEE. Trimming removed 4 bases at V and 7 bases at J, with 14 bases between.

The table lists this clonotype with many counts. V is TRBV6-5 and J is TRBJ1-6, with D hard to call. Germline loops: CDR1 MNHEY, CDR2 SVGAGI. Trimming removed 4 bases from V and 5 bases from J, with 9 bases in between. The CDR3 consists of 14 residues. The chain's CDR3 is CASSFGQHNSPLHF. The CDR3 bases are TGTGCCAGCAGTTTCGGGCAGCATAATTCACCCCTCCACTTT.

This clonotype appeared many times. The J gene is TRBJ2-3, the V gene TRBV11-2; 8 positions match TRBD2. CDR3 size: 16 residues. The V gene's germline CDR1 is SGHAT and CDR2 FQNNGV. The V segment lost 5 bases and the J segment 0 bases; nucleotides outside the gene matches: 7. The CDR3 sequence: CASSPEREWSTDTQYF. CDR3 sequence (DNA): TGTGCCAGCAGCCCTGAGCGGGAGTGGAGCACAGATACGCAGTATTTT.

The V gene is TRBV12-3 or TRBV12-4, the J gene TRBJ2-4; TRBD1 or TRBD2 may be the D gene (5 bases each). CDR3 length: 16 amino acids. V lost 1 base and J lost 3, with 13 bases in between. CDR3: CASSLGGSGNKNIQYF. The CDR3 DNA is TGTGCCAGCAGTTTAGGGGGGTCCGGAAACAAAAACATTCAGTACTTC.

This clonotype was recorded at least ten times. CDR3 in DNA: TGTGCCAGCGAATCCGGACAGGGGGATGGCTACACCTTC. Its translation: CASESGQGDGYTF. The chain links TRBV6-5 to TRBJ1-2; 10 nucleotides agree with TRBD1. Germline CDR1 is MNHEY and CDR2 is SVGAGI. V dropped 8 bases and J dropped 6; count of bases not matched to a gene: 6. The CDR3 totals 13 residues.

CDR3 amino acids: CASSKGQGAYNEQYF. Here the CDR3 DNA reads TGTGCCAGTAGTAAGGGACAGGGGGCCTATAATGAGCAGTACTTC. The genes are TRBV19 and TRBJ2-7, with 12 positions matching TRBD1. The CDR3 loop spans 15 amino acids. Trimming took 4 bases from V and 7 from J; bases not matched to a gene: 8. CDR1 and CDR2 from the germline V gene are LNHDA and SQIVND (reference sequence).

The rearrangement joins TRBV5-1 to TRBJ2-7; 9 nucleotides line up with TRBD2. CDR3 size: 17 residues. CDR1 and CDR2 from the germline V gene are SGHRS and YFSETQ. The V and J ends lost 2 bases and 7 bases, in that order; junction bases with no gene match: 16. The CDR3 DNA follows: TGCGCCAGCAGCTTCCGAGGTTGGTTAGCGGGAGTGGGTGAGCAGTACTTC. Its translation is CASSFRGWLAGVGEQYF.

Regarding this clonotype: One end of the junction fails to match germline, which may point to a read error. V and J are TRBV2 and TRBJ2-5; weak D call: TRBD2 (6 bases). Germline V CDR1 and CDR2: SNHLY, FYNNEI. The CDR3 sequence is 17 residues long. DNA for the CDR3: TGTGCCAGCAGTGAAGGGGTGCTAGTGGGAGGCCAAGAGGCCCAGTACTTC. Translation: CASSEGVLVGGQEAQYF.

The chain combines TRBV5-1 with TRBJ2-1; 7 nucleotides match TRBD1. The CDR3 is 16 amino acids. The ends lost 2 bases at V and 1 base at J; junction bases unmatched: 6. The germline V gene encodes CDR1 SGHRS and CDR2 YFSETQ. CDR3 bases: TGCGCCAGCAGCTTAAGTTTCAGGGGGTCCTACAATGAGCAGTTCTTC. This translates into CASSLSFRGSYNEQFF.

The rearrangement joins TRBV20-1 to TRBJ2-3; TRBD2 matches at 12 bases. CDR3 length equals 17 residues. V was clipped by 3 bases and J by 4 bases; unmatched bases: 11. In germline, CDR1 is DFQATT, CDR2 SNEGSKA (reference sequence). The CDR3 bases are TGCAGTGCTAGTAGCCTAGCGGGAGGGGGGGCATCAGATACGCAGTATTTT. This codes for CSASSLAGGGASDTQYF.

The chain couples TRBV10-3 to TRBJ1-2; D may be TRBD1 (6 bases). The V end was cut by 6 bases, the J end by 6 bases, with 8 bases between. The CDR3 has 11 amino acids. CDR1 is ENHRY and CDR2 is SYGVKD in the germline V gene. CDR3: CAISPGDGYTF. CDR3 DNA sequence: TGTGCCATCAGCCCAGGGGATGGCTACACCTTC.

This chain uses TRBV24-1 with TRBJ2-2; D ambiguous. Germline-derived CDR1 and CDR2 are KGHDR and SFDVKD. The germline V and J ends were trimmed by 4 bases and 2 bases, with 7 bases remaining between them. The CDR3 runs 14 residues. The CDR3 DNA is TGTGCCACCAGTGACCCCTTAAACACCGGGGAGCTGTTTTTT. Encoded protein: CATSDPLNTGELFF.

This clonotype was observed at least ten times. The V and J genes are TRBV6-1 and TRBJ1-2; no definite D call. Germline assignment: CDR1 MNHNS and CDR2 SASEGT. V gave up 5 bases and J gave up 5 bases, with 18 bases separating them. This CDR3 contains 15 residues. The CDR3 DNA follows: TGTGCCAGCAGTTTTTCGGGCCCTCCAAAATATGGCTACACCTTC. It specifies CASSFSGPPKYGYTF.

The V call is TRBV20-1, the J call TRBJ2-5; D may be TRBD1 (5 bases). The V end was cut by 1 base, the J end by 4 bases, with 16 bases between. The germline gives CDR1 DFQATT, CDR2 SNEGSKA (reference sequence). CDR3 length: 15 residues. The CDR3 region is CSARVVAARGETQYF. CDR3 bases: TGCAGTGCTAGAGTCGTGGCGGCAAGGGGAGAGACCCAGTACTTC.

The rearrangement joins TRBV7-2 to TRBJ2-5, with 10 bases matching TRBD2. Germline V lookup: CDR1 SGHTA, CDR2 FQGNSA. The CDR3 loop spans 16 amino acids. J was trimmed by 4 bases and V by 5 bases; bases with no gene match: 10. The CDR3 coding sequence is TGTGCCAGCAGCCTCCTAGCGGGAGAGGATGGAGAGACCCAGTACTTC. It translates to CASSLLAGEDGETQYF.

This clonotype is medium-sized (0.01 to 0.1%) by share. The rearrangement uses TRBV7-9 and TRBJ2-3; TRBD1 is a possible D gene (5 bases). V lost 1 base and J 2 bases, leaving 13 bases between the germline ends. CDR1 and CDR2 (germline): SEHNR, FQNEAQ (reference sequence). This CDR3 has 16 residues. CDR3 DNA: TGTGCCAGCAGCTTAGTTCAGGGCAGGGTCACAGATACGCAGTATTTT. It codes for CASSLVQGRVTDTQYF.

This clonotype was counted between two and nine times. CDR3 bases: TGTGCCAGCTCACCAGCCCTTGGTAGCAGACAAGAGACCCAGTACTTC. Translating gives CASSPALGSRQETQYF. J is TRBJ2-5 and V is TRBV18; D not resolved. V gave up 2 bases and J gave up 2 bases, with 15 bases separating them. There are 16 residues in the CDR3. Germline lookup yields CDR1 KGHSH and CDR2 LQKENI.

Comment on this clonotype: The conserved phenylalanine or tryptophan is not found at the CDR3 terminus, so this likely reflects a read error. The CDR3 sequence: CASSLGSGTGQETQYC. The CDR3 DNA follows: TGTGCCAGCAGCTTGGGGTCAGGGACAGGCCAAGAGACCCAGTACTGC. The gene calls are TRBV7-2 and TRBJ2-5, with 8 bases aligning to TRBD1. CDR3 length equals 16 residues. CDR1 and CDR2 from the germline V gene are SGHTA and FQGNSA. Trimming at V came to 3 bases and at J to 1 base, leaving 7 bases not matched to a gene.

This clonotype qualifies as medium-sized (0.01 to 0.1%). The junction and the germline gene differ at one end; a read error may be behind it. The V gene is TRBV7-7, the J gene TRBJ2-5; D unresolved. Germline V gene sequence: CDR1 SSHAT, CDR2 FNYEAQ (reference sequence). The CDR3 consists of 14 residues. The CDR3 reads CASSMTGLQETQYF. Written as DNA, the CDR3 is TGTGCTAGCAGCATGACCGGGCTCCAAGAGACCCAGTACTTC. Full variable domain (missing parts from reference TRBV7-7 and TRBJ2-5): GAGVSQSPRYKVTKRGQDVTLRCDPISSHATLYWYQQALGQGPEFLTYFNYEAQPDKSGLPSDRFSAERPEGSISTLTIQRTEQRDSAMYRCASSMTGLQETQYFGPGTRLLVL.

The chain joins TRBV15 to TRBJ2-1; a weak D match, TRBD2 (5 bases). With 3 bases removed from V and 9 bases from J, the gap between germline ends came to 24 bases. The germline V gene has CDR1 LNHNV and CDR2 YYDKDF (reference sequence). The CDR3 is 17 residues long. The CDR3 DNA follows: TGTGCCACCAGCAGCTCCCGGGGAGCGGAAAGATTGGGTGAGCAGTTCTTC. Its translation: CATSSSRGAERLGEQFF.

In the case of this clonotype: A junction end diverges from the germline sequence, so it may reflect a read error. The chain couples TRBV29-1 to TRBJ2-1, with 7 bases that match TRBD1. Germline V gene sequence: CDR1 SQVTM, CDR2 ANQGSEA. This CDR3 is 14 amino acids long. CDR3 in DNA: TGCAGCGTTGACGAAAGGGGGCCCTACAATGAGCAGCTCTTC. Translated: CSVDERGPYNEQLF.